The sequence of this TCR beta chain was determined in a study of PD-L1 blockade in urothelial cancer. Sequencing was performed with immunoSEQ multiplex PCR; in TCRdb, only in-frame clones are kept and a portion is missing. The sample gives 45,000 to 70,000 clones, 65% to 90% of which show up once; more than 15% is in the top ten. With V trimmed by 3 bases and J by 0 bases, 6 bases remained unmatched. CDR3 size: 16 residues. The germline gives CDR1 SGHNT, CDR2 YYREEE (reference sequence). The time point denotes: pretreatment peripheral blood. The gene calls are TRBV5-4 and TRBJ2-1, with TRBD2 matching 7 bases. The sequence was obtained from a man between 70 and 80 years old with urothelial cancer. The source was PBMCs, collected around atezolizumab (anti-PD-L1) treatment. The CDR3, as DNA: TGTGCCAGCAGCTCCTCGGGGGGTCGCTCCTACAATGAGCAGTTCTTC. This gives the protein CASSSSGGRSYNEQFF.